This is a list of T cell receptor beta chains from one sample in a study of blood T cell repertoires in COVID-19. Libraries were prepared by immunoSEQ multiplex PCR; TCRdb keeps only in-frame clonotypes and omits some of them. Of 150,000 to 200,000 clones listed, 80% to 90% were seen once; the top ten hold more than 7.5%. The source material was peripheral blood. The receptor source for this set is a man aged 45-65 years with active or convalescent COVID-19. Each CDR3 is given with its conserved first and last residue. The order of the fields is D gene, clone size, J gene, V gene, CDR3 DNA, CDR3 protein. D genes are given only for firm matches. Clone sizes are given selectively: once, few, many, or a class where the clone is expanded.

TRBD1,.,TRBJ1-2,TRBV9,TGTGCCAGCAGCGCCCCTGTGGGACAGGGCCACTATGGCTACACCTTC,CASSAPVGQGHYGYTF
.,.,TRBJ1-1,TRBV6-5,TGTGCCAGCAGTTACACAGGGTTAACTGAAGCTTTCTTT,CASSYTGLTEAFF
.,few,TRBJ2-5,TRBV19,TGTGCCAGTAGTGAGTCCAACCTGAGGGAGACCCAGTACTTC,CASSESNLRETQYF
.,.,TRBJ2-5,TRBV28,TGTGCCAGCAGTTTGATCAAGGGGGATCACCAAGAGACCCAGTACTTC,CASSLIKGDHQETQYF
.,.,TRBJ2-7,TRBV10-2,TGCGCCAGCTTGTATCGGACGGGGAACTACGAGCAGTACTTC,CASLYRTGNYEQYF
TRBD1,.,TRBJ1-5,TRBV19,TGTGCCAGTCGTACCGGGACAGGGGTAAGGCAGCCCCAGCATTTT,CASRTGTGVRQPQHF
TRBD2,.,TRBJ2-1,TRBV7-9,TGTGCCAGCAGGGGTACTAGCGGGAGGGCCATGAATGAGCAGTTCTTC,CASRGTSGRAMNEQFF
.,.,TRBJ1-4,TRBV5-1,TGCGCCAGCAGTTCAGGGACTAATGAAAAACTGTTTTTT,CASSSGTNEKLFF
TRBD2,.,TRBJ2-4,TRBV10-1,TGCGCCAGCAGTGCAAGTTCGGGAGGGAATGGGGCCAAAAACATTCAGTACTTC,CASSASSGGNGAKNIQYF
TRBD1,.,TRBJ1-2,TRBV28,TGTGCCAGCAGCATGACCGGGACAGGGGGGACGAGGTATGGCTACACCTTC,CASSMTGTGGTRYGYTF
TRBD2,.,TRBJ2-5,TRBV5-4,TGTGCCAACGGACAGGCGGGAGGGCAAGAGACCCAGTACTTC,CANGQAGGQETQYF
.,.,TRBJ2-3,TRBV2,TGTGCCAGCAGGGGGGCAACAGATACGCAGTATTTT,CASRGATDTQYF
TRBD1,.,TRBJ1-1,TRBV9,TGTGCCAGCAGCCCCGGACAGGGGGAGTTTTATACTGAAGCTTTCTTT,CASSPGQGEFYTEAFF